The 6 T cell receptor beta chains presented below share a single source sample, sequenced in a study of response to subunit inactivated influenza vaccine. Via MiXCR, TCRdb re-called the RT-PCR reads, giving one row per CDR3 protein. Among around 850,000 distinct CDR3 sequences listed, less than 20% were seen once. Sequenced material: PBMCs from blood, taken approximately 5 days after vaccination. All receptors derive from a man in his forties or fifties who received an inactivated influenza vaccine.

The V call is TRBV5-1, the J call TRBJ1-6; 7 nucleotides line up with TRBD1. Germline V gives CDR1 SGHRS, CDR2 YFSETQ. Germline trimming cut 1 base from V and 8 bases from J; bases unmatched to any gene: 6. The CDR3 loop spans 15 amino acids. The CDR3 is CASSLIGGIDSPLHF. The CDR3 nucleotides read TGCGCCAGCAGCTTGATAGGGGGCATCGATTCACCCCTCCACTTT. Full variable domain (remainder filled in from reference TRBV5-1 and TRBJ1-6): KAGVTQTPRYLIKTRGQQVTLSCSPISGHRSVSWYQQTPGQGLQFLFEYFSETQRNKGNFPGRFSGRQFSNSRSEMNVSTLELGDSALYLCASSLIGGIDSPLHFGNGTRLTVT.

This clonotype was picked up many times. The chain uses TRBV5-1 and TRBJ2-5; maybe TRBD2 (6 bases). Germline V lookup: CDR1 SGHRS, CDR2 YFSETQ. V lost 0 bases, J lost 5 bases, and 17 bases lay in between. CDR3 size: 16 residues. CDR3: CASSLANQGGRETQYF. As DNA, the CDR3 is TGCGCCAGCAGCTTGGCCAACCAGGGAGGTCGGGAGACCCAGTACTTC.

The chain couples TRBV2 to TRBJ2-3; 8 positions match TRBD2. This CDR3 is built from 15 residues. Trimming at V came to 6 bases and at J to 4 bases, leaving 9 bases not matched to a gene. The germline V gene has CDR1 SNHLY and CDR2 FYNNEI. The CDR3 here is CASRGLDMVPDTQYF. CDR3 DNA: TGTGCCAGCAGGGGACTAGATATGGTGCCAGATACGCAGTATTTT.

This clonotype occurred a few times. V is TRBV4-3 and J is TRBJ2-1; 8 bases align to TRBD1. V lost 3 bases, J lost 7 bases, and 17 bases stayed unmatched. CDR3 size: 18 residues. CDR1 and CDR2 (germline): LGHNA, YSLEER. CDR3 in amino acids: CASSQGRSGPGGTNEQFF. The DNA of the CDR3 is TGCGCCAGCAGCCAGGGGAGAAGCGGGCCAGGGGGCACGAATGAGCAGTTCTTC.

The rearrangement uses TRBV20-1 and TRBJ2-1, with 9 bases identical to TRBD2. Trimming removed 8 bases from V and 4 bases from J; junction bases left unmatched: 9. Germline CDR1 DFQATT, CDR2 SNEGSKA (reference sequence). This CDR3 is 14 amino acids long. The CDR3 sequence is CSTGGGEAYNEQFF. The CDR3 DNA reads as TGCAGTACGGGCGGGGGGGAGGCGTACAATGAGCAGTTCTTC.

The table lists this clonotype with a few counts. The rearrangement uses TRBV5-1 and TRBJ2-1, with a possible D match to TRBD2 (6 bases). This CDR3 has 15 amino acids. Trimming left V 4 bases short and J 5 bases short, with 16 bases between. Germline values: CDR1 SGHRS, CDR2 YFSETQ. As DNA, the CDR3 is TGCGCCAGCAGCCCCCAAGCTGGACTAAACAATGAGCAGTTCTTC. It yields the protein CASSPQAGLNNEQFF.